Reported below is one TCR beta chain. Germline V CDR1 and CDR2: SGHTA, FQGNSA. J gave up 4 bases and V 0 bases, and 0 bases lay outside the gene matches. The length of the CDR3 is 15 residues. Using its own MiXCR run on the RT-PCR reads, TCRdb lists one record per CDR3 protein. The sample lists about 680,000 distinct CDR3 sequences, over 12% occurring once. Specimen: memory CD4+ T cells from blood. The TCR sequence derives from a female donor in good health, serving as a healthy control. The rearrangement links TRBV7-2 to TRBJ2-7; 13 bases are a match to TRBD2. For the CDR3, the DNA is TGTGCCAGCAGCTTAGCGGGACTAGCGGGATACGAGCAGTACTTC. Translated: CASSLAGLAGYEQYF. The full variable domain, rest sourced from reference TRBV7-2 and TRBJ2-7, is GAGVSQSPSNKVTEKGKDVELRCDPISGHTALYWYRQSLGQGLEFLIYFQGNSAPDKSGLPSDRFSAERTGGSVSTLTIQRTQQEDSAVYLCASSLAGLAGYEQYFGPGTRLTVT.